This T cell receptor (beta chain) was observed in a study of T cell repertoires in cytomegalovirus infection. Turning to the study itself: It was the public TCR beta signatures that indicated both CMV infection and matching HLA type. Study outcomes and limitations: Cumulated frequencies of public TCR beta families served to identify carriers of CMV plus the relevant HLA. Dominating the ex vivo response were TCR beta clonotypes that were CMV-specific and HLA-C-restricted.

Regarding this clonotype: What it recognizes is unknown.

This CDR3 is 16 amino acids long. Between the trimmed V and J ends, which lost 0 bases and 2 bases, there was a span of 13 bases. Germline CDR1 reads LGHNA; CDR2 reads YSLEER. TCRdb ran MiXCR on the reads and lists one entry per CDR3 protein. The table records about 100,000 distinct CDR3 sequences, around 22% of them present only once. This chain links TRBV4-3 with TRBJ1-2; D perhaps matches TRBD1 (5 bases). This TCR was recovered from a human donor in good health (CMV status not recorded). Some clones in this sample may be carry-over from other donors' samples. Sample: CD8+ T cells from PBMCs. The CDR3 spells CASSQDRGAPNYGYTF. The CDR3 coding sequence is TGCGCCAGCAGCCAAGACCGCGGGGCACCGAACTATGGCTACACCTTC.